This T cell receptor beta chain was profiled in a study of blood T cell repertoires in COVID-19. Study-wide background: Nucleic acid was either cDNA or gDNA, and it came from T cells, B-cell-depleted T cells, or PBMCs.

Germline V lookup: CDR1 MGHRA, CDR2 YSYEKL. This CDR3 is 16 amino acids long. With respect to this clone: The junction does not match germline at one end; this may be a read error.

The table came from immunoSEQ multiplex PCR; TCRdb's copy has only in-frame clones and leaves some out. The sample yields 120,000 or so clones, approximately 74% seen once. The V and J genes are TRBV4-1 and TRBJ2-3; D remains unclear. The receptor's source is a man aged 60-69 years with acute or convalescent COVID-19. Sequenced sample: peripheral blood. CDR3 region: CANSQDLLGSTDTQYF. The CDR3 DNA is TGCGCCAACAGCCAAGATCTGCTAGGATCCACAGATACGCAGTATTTT.